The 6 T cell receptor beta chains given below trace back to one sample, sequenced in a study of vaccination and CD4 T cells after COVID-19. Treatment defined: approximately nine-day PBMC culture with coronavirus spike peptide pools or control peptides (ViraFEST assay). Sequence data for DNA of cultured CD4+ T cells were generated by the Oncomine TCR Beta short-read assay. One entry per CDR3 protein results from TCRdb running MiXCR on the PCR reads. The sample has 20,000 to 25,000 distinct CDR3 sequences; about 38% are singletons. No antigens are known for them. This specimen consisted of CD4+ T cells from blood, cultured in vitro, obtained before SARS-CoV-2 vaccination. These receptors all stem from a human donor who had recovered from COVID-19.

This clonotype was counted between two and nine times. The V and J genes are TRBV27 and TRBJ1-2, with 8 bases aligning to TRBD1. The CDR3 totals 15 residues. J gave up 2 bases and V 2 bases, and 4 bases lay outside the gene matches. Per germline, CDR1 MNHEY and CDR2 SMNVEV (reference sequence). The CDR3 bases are TGTGCCAGCAGTTTACAGGGGGCAGTGAACTATGGCTACACCTTC. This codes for CASSLQGAVNYGYTF.

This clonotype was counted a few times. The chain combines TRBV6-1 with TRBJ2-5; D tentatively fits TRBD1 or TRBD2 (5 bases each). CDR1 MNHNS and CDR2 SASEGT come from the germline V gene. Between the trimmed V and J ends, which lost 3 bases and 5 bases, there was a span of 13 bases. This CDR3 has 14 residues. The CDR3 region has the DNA TGTGCCAGCAGTGAGGGGACGGCCTCCGAGACCCAGTACTTC. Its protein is CASSEGTASETQYF.

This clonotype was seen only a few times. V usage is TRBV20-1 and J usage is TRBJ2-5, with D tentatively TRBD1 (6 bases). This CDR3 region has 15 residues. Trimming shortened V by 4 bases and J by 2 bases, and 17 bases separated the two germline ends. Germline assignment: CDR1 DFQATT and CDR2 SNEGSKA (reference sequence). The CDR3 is CSATRLQGRQETQYF. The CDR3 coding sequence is TGCAGTGCTACGCGGCTTCAGGGGCGACAAGAGACCCAGTACTTC.

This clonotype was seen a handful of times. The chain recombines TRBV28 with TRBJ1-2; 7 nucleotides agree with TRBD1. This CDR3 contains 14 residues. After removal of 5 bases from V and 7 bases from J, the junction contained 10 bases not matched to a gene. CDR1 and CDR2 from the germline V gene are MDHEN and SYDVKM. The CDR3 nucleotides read TGTGCCAGCAGTCATTCGGCGGGACAGATTGGCTACACCTTC. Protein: CASSHSAGQIGYTF.

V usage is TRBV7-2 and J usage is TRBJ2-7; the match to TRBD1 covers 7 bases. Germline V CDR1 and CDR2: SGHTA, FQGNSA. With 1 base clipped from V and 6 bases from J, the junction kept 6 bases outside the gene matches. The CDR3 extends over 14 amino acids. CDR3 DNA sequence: TGTGCCAGCAGCTTAGGACAGGGAGCACCCGAGCAGTACTTC. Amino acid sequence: CASSLGQGAPEQYF.

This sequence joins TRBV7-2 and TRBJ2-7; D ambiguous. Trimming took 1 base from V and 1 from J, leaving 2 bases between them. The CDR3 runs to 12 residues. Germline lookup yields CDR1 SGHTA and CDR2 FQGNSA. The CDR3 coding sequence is TGTGCCAGCAGCTTAGAGTCCTACGAGCAGTACTTC. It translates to CASSLESYEQYF.